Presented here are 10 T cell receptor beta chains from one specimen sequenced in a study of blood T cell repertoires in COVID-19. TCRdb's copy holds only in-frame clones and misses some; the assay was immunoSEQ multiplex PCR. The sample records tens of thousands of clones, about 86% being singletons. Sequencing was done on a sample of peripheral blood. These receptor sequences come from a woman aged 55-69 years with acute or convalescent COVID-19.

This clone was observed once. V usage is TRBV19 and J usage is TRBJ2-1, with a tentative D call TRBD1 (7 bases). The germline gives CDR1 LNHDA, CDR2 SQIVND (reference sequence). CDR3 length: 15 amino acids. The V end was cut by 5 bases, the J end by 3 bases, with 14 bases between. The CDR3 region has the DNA TGTGCCAGTAGTGTCGGCGGGACAGACTACAATGAGCAGTTCTTC. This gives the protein CASSVGGTDYNEQFF.

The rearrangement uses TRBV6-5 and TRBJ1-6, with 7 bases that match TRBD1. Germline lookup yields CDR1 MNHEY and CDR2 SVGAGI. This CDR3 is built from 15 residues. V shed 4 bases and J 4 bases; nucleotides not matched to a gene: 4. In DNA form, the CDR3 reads TGTGCCAGCAGTTCACGACAGGGTTATAATTCACCCCTCCACTTT. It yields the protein CASSSRQGYNSPLHF.

The CDR3 spells CASSSGQGEQETQYF. The CDR3 nucleotides read TGCGCCAGCAGCTCGGGACAGGGGGAACAAGAGACCCAGTACTTC. This rearrangement joins TRBV5-1 to TRBJ2-5; 11 bases line up with TRBD1. The V and J ends lost 3 bases and 2 bases, in that order; junction bases with no gene match: 3. Germline loops: CDR1 SGHRS, CDR2 YFSETQ. The CDR3 is made up of 15 amino acids. Complete variable domain (other parts from reference TRBV5-1 and TRBJ2-5): KAGVTQTPRYLIKTRGQQVTLSCSPISGHRSVSWYQQTPGQGLQFLFEYFSETQRNKGNFPGRFSGRQFSNSRSEMNVSTLELGDSALYLCASSSGQGEQETQYFGPGTRLLVL.

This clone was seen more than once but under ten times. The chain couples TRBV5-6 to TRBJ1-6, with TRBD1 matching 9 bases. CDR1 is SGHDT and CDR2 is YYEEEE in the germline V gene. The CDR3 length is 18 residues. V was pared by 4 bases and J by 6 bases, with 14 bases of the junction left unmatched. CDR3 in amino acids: CASSLSPGTGFGNSPLHF. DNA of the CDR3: TGTGCCAGCAGCCTAAGTCCCGGGACAGGGTTCGGTAATTCACCCCTCCACTTT.

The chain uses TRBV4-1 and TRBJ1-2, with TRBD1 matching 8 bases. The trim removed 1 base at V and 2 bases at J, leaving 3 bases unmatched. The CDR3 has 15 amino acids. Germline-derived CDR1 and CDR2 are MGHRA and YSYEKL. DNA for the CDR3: TGCGCCAGCAGCCAAGGACAGGGGAGCAACTATGGCTACACCTTC. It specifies CASSQGQGSNYGYTF.

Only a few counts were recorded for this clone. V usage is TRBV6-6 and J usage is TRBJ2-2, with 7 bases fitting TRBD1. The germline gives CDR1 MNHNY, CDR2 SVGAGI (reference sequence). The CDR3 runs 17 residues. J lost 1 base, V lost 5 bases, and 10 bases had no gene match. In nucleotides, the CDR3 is TGTGCCAGCAGTCCCTCGAGGGGACAGAGGAACACCGGGGAGCTGTTTTTT. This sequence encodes CASSPSRGQRNTGELFF.

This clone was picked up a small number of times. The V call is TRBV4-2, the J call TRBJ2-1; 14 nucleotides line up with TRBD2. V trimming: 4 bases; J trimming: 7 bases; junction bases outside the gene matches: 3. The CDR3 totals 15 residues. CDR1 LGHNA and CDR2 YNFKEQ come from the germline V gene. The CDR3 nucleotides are TGTGCCAGCAGCCCGGGACTAGCGGGGGAGAATGAGCAGTTCTTC. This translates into CASSPGLAGENEQFF.

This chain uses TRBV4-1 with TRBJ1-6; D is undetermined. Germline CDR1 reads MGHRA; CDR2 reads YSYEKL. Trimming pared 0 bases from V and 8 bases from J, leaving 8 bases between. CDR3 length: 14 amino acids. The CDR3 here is CASSQDTVYSPLHF. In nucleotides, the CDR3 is TGCGCCAGCAGCCAAGATACGGTTTATTCACCCCTCCACTTT.

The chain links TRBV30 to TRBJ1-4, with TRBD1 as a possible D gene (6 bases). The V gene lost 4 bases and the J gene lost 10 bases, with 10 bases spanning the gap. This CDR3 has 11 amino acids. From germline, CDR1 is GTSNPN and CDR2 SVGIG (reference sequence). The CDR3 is CAWKGERKLFF. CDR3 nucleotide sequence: TGTGCCTGGAAGGGGGAACGAAAACTGTTTTTT.

As DNA, the CDR3 is TGCGCCAGCAGCTCTTTTCAGGGATCCTACAATGAGCAGTTCTTC. Residues: CASSSFQGSYNEQFF. The chain has TRBV5-1 and TRBJ2-1, with D possibly being TRBD1 (5 bases). The V end lost 3 bases, the J end lost 1 base, and 11 bases lay between the germline ends. The CDR3 sequence is 15 residues long. The V gene's germline CDR1 is SGHRS and CDR2 YFSETQ.